The 7 T cell receptor beta chains below were found in one sample sequenced in a study of T-cell reconstitution after alpha-beta-depleted transplantation in children. Unique molecular identifiers were built into the TCRbeta library. TCRdb re-called the PCR reads through MiXCR, storing one row per CDR3 protein. This sample has some 70,000 distinct CDR3 sequences, with about 7.3% found just once. The sequences come from PBMCs from the stem cell graft donor, collected from the stem cell graft. These receptors were obtained from a human donor who donated a stem cell graft to a child with acute lymphoblastic leukemia.

This clonotype appeared many times. The chain is built from TRBV6-6 and TRBJ1-1, with D possibly TRBD1 on 6 matching bases. Trimming stripped 4 bases from V and 5 bases from J, with 11 bases between. The CDR3 totals 13 residues. Germline CDR1 and CDR2: MNHNY and SVGAGI (reference sequence). CDR3 DNA: TGTGCCAGCAGTTCCGGGCAGGGGACTGAAGCTTTCTTT. It encodes CASSSGQGTEAFF.

This clonotype was picked up many times. The genes are TRBV10-3 and TRBJ2-7, with 9 bases aligning to TRBD1. Looked up from germline, CDR1 is ENHRY and CDR2 is SYGVKD. The V segment lost 6 bases and the J segment 0 bases; nucleotides outside the gene matches: 6. The CDR3 runs 15 residues. CDR3 nucleotides: TGTGCCATCAGCGCCGGGACAGGGACCTCCTACGAGCAGTACTTC. This encodes CAISAGTGTSYEQYF.

This clonotype was recorded many times. This chain links TRBV7-2 with TRBJ2-1, with D possibly matching TRBD2 (5 bases). The V end was cut by 2 bases, the J end by 0 bases, with 11 bases between. The CDR3 totals 16 residues. Looked up from germline, CDR1 is SGHTA and CDR2 is FQGNSA. The CDR3 DNA sequence: TGTGCCAGCAGCTTACTATGGGGAGTCTCCTACAATGAGCAGTTCTTC. It specifies CASSLLWGVSYNEQFF.

The sample holds many counts of this clonotype. The genes are TRBV7-9 and TRBJ2-4, with D maybe TRBD2 (5 bases). This CDR3 is 15 amino acids long. Trimming left V 2 bases short and J 12 bases short, with 20 bases between. Germline assignment: CDR1 SEHNR and CDR2 FQNEAQ (reference sequence). The CDR3 region has the DNA TGTGCCAGCAGCTTATCGATGGGAGCCTCCGATGATCAGTACTTC. It is translated as CASSLSMGASDDQYF. Variable domain in full (rest from reference TRBV7-9 and TRBJ2-4): DTGVSQNPRHKITKRGQNVTFRCDPISEHNRLYWYRQTLGQGPEFLTYFQNEAQLEKSRLLSDRFSAERPKGSFSTLEIQRTEQGDSAMYLCASSLSMGASDDQYFGAGTRLSVL.

In its sample, this clonotype was seen a few times. This chain connects TRBV12-3 or TRBV12-4 to TRBJ2-6, with 8 bases lining up with TRBD1. J was trimmed by 1 base and V by 7 bases; bases with no gene match: 15. The CDR3 has 19 residues. The CDR3 spells CASTTGQGLGSSGANVLTF. In nucleotides, the CDR3 is TGTGCCAGCACCACCGGACAGGGATTAGGATCGTCTGGGGCCAACGTCCTGACTTTC.

This clonotype came up many times. V usage is TRBV20-1 and J usage is TRBJ2-3, with 9 bases aligning to TRBD2. CDR1 and CDR2 from the germline V gene are DFQATT and SNEGSKA (reference sequence). The V gene end was trimmed by 1 base and the J gene end by 4 bases; junction bases not matched to a gene: 9. This CDR3 spans 16 amino acids. CDR3 sequence (DNA): TGCAGTGCTAGAGCCCCTAGCGGGAAAGGATCAGATACGCAGTATTTT. It specifies CSARAPSGKGSDTQYF.

The rearrangement uses TRBV6-5 and TRBJ1-1; the D is unclear. Trimming shortened V by 6 bases and J by 5 bases, and 10 bases separated the two germline ends. The length of the CDR3 is 12 residues. The germline V gene has CDR1 MNHEY and CDR2 SVGAGI. The CDR3 spells CASSYGGTEAFF. The CDR3, as DNA: TGTGCCAGCAGCTATGGTGGGACTGAAGCTTTCTTT.